The 30 T cell receptor beta chains below come from one sample, sequenced in a study of identical twins. TCRdb called the 5' RACE reads again in MiXCR, with one record for every CDR3 protein. The sample shows some 600,000 distinct CDR3 sequences, less than 9% of them seen only once. These records were also assigned to another study, of yellow fever vaccine responses in identical twins.

The specimen sequenced was PBMCs. These receptors all come from a woman between 18 and 30 years old in good health.

This clonotype was seen a handful of times. V usage is TRBV24-1 and J usage is TRBJ2-1; D ambiguous. From germline, CDR1 is KGHDR and CDR2 SFDVKD. The CDR3 extends over 12 amino acids. V lost 6 bases and J 6 bases, leaving 8 bases between the germline ends. CDR3 sequence (DNA): TGTGCCACCAGTCAGTACTCCAATGAGCAGTTCTTC. Encoded protein: CATSQYSNEQFF.

This clonotype was seen more than once but under ten times. The gene calls are TRBV20-1 and TRBJ1-3; no definite D call. V was clipped by 6 bases and J by 0 bases, with 15 bases between them. The CDR3 is 15 amino acids. Germline V gene sequence: CDR1 DFQATT, CDR2 SNEGSKA (reference sequence). CDR3 DNA: TGCAGTGCCATAGAGGACGGCCTCTCTGGAAACACCATATATTTT. Translating it yields CSAIEDGLSGNTIYF.

This sequence joins TRBV24-1 and TRBJ2-5; D perhaps matches TRBD1 (6 bases). The CDR3 sequence is 14 residues long. Trimming took off 4 bases at V and 4 bases at J, with 12 bases between the two ends. The germline V gene has CDR1 KGHDR and CDR2 SFDVKD. The CDR3 DNA sequence: TGTGCCACCAGTGACCATCAGGGGAGAGAGACCCAGTACTTC. This encodes CATSDHQGRETQYF.

The V gene is TRBV4-1, the J gene TRBJ2-7, with a tentative D call TRBD1 (5 bases). V was cut by 3 bases and J by 0 bases, with 6 bases left in between. CDR1 is MGHRA and CDR2 is YSYEKL in the germline V gene. This CDR3 is built from 13 residues. The DNA of the CDR3 is TGCGCCAGCAGCCAGGACAACTCCTACGAGCAGTACTTC. The encoded protein is CASSQDNSYEQYF.

The chain joins TRBV20-1 to TRBJ2-7; TRBD1 aligns across 9 bases. V trimming: 4 bases; J trimming: 5 bases; junction bases outside the gene matches: 6. This CDR3 is 13 amino acids long. Germline lookup yields CDR1 DFQATT and CDR2 SNEGSKA (reference sequence). CDR3: CSAITGGRNEQYF. CDR3 DNA sequence: TGCAGTGCTATAACAGGGGGCAGGAACGAGCAGTACTTC.

The V and J genes are TRBV6-8 and TRBJ2-5, with 13 positions matching TRBD2. In germline, CDR1 is MNHGY, CDR2 SAAAGT. V lost 5 bases, J lost 5 bases, and 8 bases stayed unmatched. The CDR3 consists of 16 residues. CDR3 protein: CASSQRLAGGDETQYF. The CDR3 nucleotides are TGTGCCAGCAGTCAACGACTAGCGGGGGGTGACGAGACCCAGTACTTC.

Only a few counts were recorded for this clonotype. The genes are TRBV12-3 or TRBV12-4 and TRBJ1-4; D remains ambiguous. Trimming left V 3 bases short and J 8 bases short, with 7 bases between. CDR3 length equals 12 residues. For the CDR3, the DNA is TGTGCCAGCAGTTTTGTTACGGAAAAACTGTTTTTT. Encoded protein: CASSFVTEKLFF.

In DNA form, the CDR3 reads TGCGCCAGCAGCCTGGAGGCAGATCTCTACGAGCAGTACTTC. This translates into CASSLEADLYEQYF. This chain joins TRBV5-1 and TRBJ2-7; a weak D match, TRBD2 (5 bases). Germline V gene lookup returns CDR1 SGHRS and CDR2 YFSETQ. Trimming pared 4 bases from V and 3 bases from J, leaving 14 bases between. The CDR3 consists of 14 residues.

The gene calls are TRBV5-1 and TRBJ2-7; 7 bases align to TRBD1. The CDR3 loop spans 15 amino acids. The trim removed 4 bases at V and 2 bases at J, leaving 9 bases unmatched. Germline values: CDR1 SGHRS, CDR2 YFSETQ. CDR3 residues: CASSPGTALTYEQYV. CDR3 coding DNA: TGCGCCAGCAGCCCCGGGACAGCCTTAACCTACGAGCAGTACGTC.

This clonotype was seen more than once but under ten times. This chain links TRBV12-3 or TRBV12-4 with TRBJ2-1; 10 bases line up with TRBD2. CDR3 length: 15 residues. Trimming cost V 5 bases and J 5 bases; bases outside gene matches: 6. The chain's CDR3 is CASSPSGSRHNEQFF. The CDR3 nucleotides are TGTGCCAGCAGTCCTAGCGGGAGTAGGCACAATGAGCAGTTCTTC.

This clonotype was detected only a few times. The chain uses TRBV6-5 and TRBJ1-6, with TRBD1 matching 8 bases. The CDR3 sequence is 16 residues long. V trimming: 2 bases; J trimming: 7 bases; junction bases outside the gene matches: 7. CDR1 is MNHEY, CDR2 SVGAGI, per germline. CDR3 region: CASSYIARGHNSPLHF. The CDR3, as DNA: TGTGCCAGCAGTTACATCGCCAGGGGGCACAATTCACCCCTCCACTTT.

In its sample, this clonotype was seen a few times. The CDR3 loop is CASSGAGGPFHEQFF. DNA for the CDR3: TGTGCCAGCAGTGGAGCGGGAGGGCCGTTCCATGAGCAGTTCTTC. The genes are TRBV2 and TRBJ2-1; 10 positions match TRBD2. The CDR3 runs to 15 residues. Germline V lookup: CDR1 SNHLY, CDR2 FYNNEI. Losses at the gene ends were 4 bases for V and 8 bases for J; bases not matched to a gene: 8.

This clonotype was seen at least ten times. The chain is built from TRBV7-8 and TRBJ2-2; D call uncertain. The CDR3 has 13 residues. Germline V CDR1 and CDR2: SGHVS, FQNEAQ. Between the trimmed V and J ends, which lost 5 bases and 5 bases, there was a span of 9 bases. The CDR3 nucleotides are TGTGCCAGCAGCGTCGCGAGTACCGGGGAGCTGTTTTTT. Its protein is CASSVASTGELFF.

This clonotype was counted many times. V is TRBV12-3 or TRBV12-4 and J is TRBJ1-5, with D perhaps TRBD1 (5 bases). The CDR3 contains 12 residues. Trimming shortened V by 7 bases and J by 6 bases, and 10 bases separated the two germline ends. In DNA, the CDR3 is TGTGCCAGCAAGGAAGGGACTCAGCCCCAGCATTTT. Translating it yields CASKEGTQPQHF.

The rearrangement links TRBV25-1 to TRBJ2-1; D ambiguous. The CDR3 totals 17 residues. Trimming stripped 4 bases from V and 5 bases from J, with 21 bases between. Germline CDR1 MGHDK, CDR2 SYGVNS. The CDR3 DNA reads TGTGCCAGCAGTGGCTCGACCGAACCCTCACCCAACAATGAGCAGTTCTTC. It encodes CASSGSTEPSPNNEQFF.

This clonotype was detected ten times or more. This sequence joins TRBV11-2 and TRBJ2-6; 10 nucleotides line up with TRBD1. Germline CDR1 SGHAT, CDR2 FQNNGV. CDR3 length equals 21 residues. The J segment lost 0 bases and the V segment lost 6 bases, leaving 17 bases of the junction unmatched. CDR3 loop: CASSGQGEDRNGRSGANVLTF. The CDR3 DNA follows: TGTGCCAGCAGTGGACAGGGGGAGGATAGAAACGGCCGCTCTGGGGCCAACGTCCTGACTTTC.

This clonotype was recorded a few times. The gene calls are TRBV19 and TRBJ2-5, with D tentatively TRBD1 (5 bases). Trimming took off 3 bases at V and 4 bases at J, with 9 bases between the two ends. This CDR3 is built from 13 residues. Germline CDR1 and CDR2: LNHDA and SQIVND (reference sequence). CDR3 sequence reads: CASSMFRGETQYF. The CDR3 nucleotides read TGTGCCAGTAGTATGTTTAGGGGAGAGACCCAGTACTTC. The whole variable domain, filled in from reference TRBV19 and TRBJ2-5, reads DGGITQSPKYLFRKEGQNVTLSCEQNLNHDAMYWYRQDPGQGLRLIYYSQIVNDFQKGDIAEGYSVSREKKESFPLTVTSAQKNPTAFYLCASSMFRGETQYFGPGTRLLVL.

This clonotype was found many times. The rearrangement links TRBV3-1 to TRBJ2-3; unclear D gene. This CDR3 contains 15 residues. Trimming left V 4 bases short and J 8 bases short, with 19 bases between. Germline CDR1 and CDR2: LGHDT and YNNKEL (reference sequence). The chain's CDR3 is CASSPTRRLVATQYF. Written as DNA, the CDR3 is TGTGCCAGCAGCCCTACCAGACGGCTGGTTGCTACGCAGTATTTT.

This clonotype was seen only a few times. The J gene is TRBJ1-6, the V gene TRBV3-1, with 7 bases fitting TRBD1. The CDR3 consists of 16 residues. V was pared by 1 base and J by 9 bases, with 9 bases of the junction left unmatched. Germline CDR1 and CDR2: LGHDT and YNNKEL (reference sequence). CDR3 bases: TGTGCCAGCAGCCAAGCGGCCAGGGGGGGAGGTTCACCCCTCCACTTT. This translates into CASSQAARGGGSPLHF.

The V call is TRBV28, the J call TRBJ2-2; D perhaps matches TRBD2 (6 bases). This CDR3 spans 19 amino acids. Trimming left V 8 bases short and J 4 bases short, with 29 bases between. Germline CDR1 MDHEN, CDR2 SYDVKM. The CDR3 spells CASLKQDGSFGRVTGELFF. CDR3 in DNA: TGTGCCAGCCTGAAGCAGGACGGGAGTTTTGGGCGTGTCACCGGGGAGCTGTTTTTT.

The chain employs TRBV2 and TRBJ2-7; no firm D call. The CDR3 spans 13 residues. Germline-derived CDR1 and CDR2 are SNHLY and FYNNEI. Trimming shortened V by 4 bases and J by 2 bases, and 9 bases separated the two germline ends. The CDR3 sequence is CASSAETPYEQYV. The CDR3 coding sequence is TGTGCCAGCAGTGCGGAGACACCCTACGAGCAGTACGTC.

This clonotype has a count of ten or more. V usage is TRBV12-3 or TRBV12-4 and J usage is TRBJ2-5; D unresolved. Trimming cost V 2 bases and J 3 bases, with 10 bases left between them. The CDR3 extends over 14 amino acids. CDR3 region: CASSLQIREETQYF. As DNA, the CDR3 is TGTGCCAGCAGTTTACAGATCAGAGAAGAGACCCAGTACTTC.

This clonotype was detected only a few times. The J gene is TRBJ1-3, the V gene TRBV5-1; TRBD1 matches 7 bases. The CDR3 extends over 15 amino acids. Germline loops: CDR1 SGHRS, CDR2 YFSETQ. V shed 5 bases and J 4 bases; nucleotides not matched to a gene: 9. The CDR3 is CASRRGQETGNTIYF. The CDR3 DNA sequence: TGCGCCAGCAGAAGAGGACAGGAGACGGGAAACACCATATATTTT.

This clonotype was counted ten times or more. The CDR3 sequence: CAISVRGAGLNEQFF. The CDR3 region has the DNA TGTGCCATCAGTGTTCGAGGAGCGGGCCTCAATGAGCAGTTCTTC. This rearrangement joins TRBV10-3 to TRBJ2-1, with a tentative D call TRBD2 (6 bases). CDR3 length equals 15 residues. Trimming took 4 bases from V and 6 from J, leaving 16 bases between them. Germline V gene lookup returns CDR1 ENHRY and CDR2 SYGVKD.

In this sample, this clonotype turned up a few times. CDR3 protein: CATSREMNTEAFF. The CDR3 nucleotides are TGTGCCACCAGCAGGGAGATGAACACTGAAGCTTTCTTT. V usage is TRBV15 and J usage is TRBJ1-1; D remains unclear. The CDR3 extends over 13 amino acids. Germline loops: CDR1 LNHNV, CDR2 YYDKDF (reference sequence). The V gene lost 3 bases and the J gene lost 0 bases, with 5 bases spanning the gap.

Ten or more counts support this clonotype. This chain joins TRBV19 and TRBJ2-7, with TRBD2 identical over 12 bases. The V gene end was trimmed by 1 base and the J gene end by 5 bases; junction bases not matched to a gene: 6. The CDR3 covers 16 residues. Germline V CDR1 and CDR2: LNHDA, SQIVND (reference sequence). This CDR3 reads CASSIVLAGGRNEQYF. The CDR3 bases are TGTGCCAGTAGTATAGTCCTAGCGGGAGGGCGGAACGAGCAGTACTTC. The complete variable domain, with remaining parts taken from reference TRBV19 and TRBJ2-7, reads DGGITQSPKYLFRKEGQNVTLSCEQNLNHDAMYWYRQDPGQGLRLIYYSQIVNDFQKGDIAEGYSVSREKKESFPLTVTSAQKNPTAFYLCASSIVLAGGRNEQYFGPGTRLTVT.

In its sample, this clonotype was seen many times. The chain combines TRBV12-3 or TRBV12-4 with TRBJ2-7, with a possible D match to TRBD1 (6 bases). The length of the CDR3 is 14 residues. The V gene lost 6 bases and the J gene lost 1 base, with 13 bases spanning the gap. CDR3 sequence (DNA): TGTGCCAGCAGCCAAGGGACATTTTCCTACGAGCAGTACGTC. It yields the protein CASSQGTFSYEQYV.

This clonotype was recorded at least ten times. Its ends do not fully match the called genes, so a read error is possible. This chain joins TRBV5-1 and TRBJ2-1; the match to TRBD2 covers 8 bases. Germline CDR1 and CDR2: SGHRS and YFSETQ. The length of the CDR3 is 15 residues. DNA for the CDR3: TGTGCCAGCAGCTTGGCGGGGGGCGCCTACAATGAGCAGTTCTTC. It specifies CASSLAGGAYNEQFF.

The table lists this clonotype with a few counts. The chain combines TRBV2 with TRBJ1-5; TRBD1 matches 12 bases. Germline V gene sequence: CDR1 SNHLY, CDR2 FYNNEI. This CDR3 is built from 15 residues. V trimming: 6 bases; J trimming: 6 bases; junction bases outside the gene matches: 6. The CDR3 region is CASRGDRGRGQPQHF. For the CDR3, the DNA is TGTGCCAGCAGGGGGGACAGGGGGCGAGGTCAGCCCCAGCATTTT.

Many counts were recorded for this clonotype. CDR3 nucleotide sequence: TGCGCCAGCAGCTTGAGGACCGGGACAGAGTACAATGAGCAGTTCTTC. As protein: CASSLRTGTEYNEQFF. The J gene is TRBJ2-1, the V gene TRBV5-1; TRBD1 matches 7 bases. This CDR3 is 16 amino acids long. V trimming: 1 base; J trimming: 4 bases; junction bases outside the gene matches: 8. Germline CDR1 reads SGHRS; CDR2 reads YFSETQ.